These 32 T cell receptor beta chains originate from one sample sequenced in a study of cytomegalovirus exposure and HLA in healthy donors. The study ran its PCR with 60 Vbeta and 13 Jbeta primers. Clones were read by immunoSEQ multiplex PCR, and TCRdb kept only the in-frame ones, dropping some. The table shows 150,000 or so clones, with more than 70% occurring only once. Sequences were obtained from PBMCs. Receptors originate from a woman between 50 and 59 years old in good health and CMV-seropositive.

The chain uses TRBV11-1 and TRBJ2-2; D is perhaps TRBD2 (5 bases). This CDR3 region has 18 residues. Trimming took 4 bases from V and 3 from J, leaving 21 bases between them. The germline CDR1 and CDR2 sequences are SGHAT and FQDESV (reference sequence). The CDR3 protein is CASSSPQGRGKHTGELFF. DNA of the CDR3: TGTGCCAGCAGCTCCCCGCAAGGGCGAGGGAAACACACCGGGGAGCTGTTTTTT. Looking up the rest from reference TRBV11-1 and TRBJ2-2 gives the full variable domain: EAEVAQSPRYKITEKSQAVAFWCDPISGHATLYWYRQILGQGPELLVQFQDESVVDDSQLPKDRFSAERLKGVDSTLKIQPAELGDSAMYLCASSSPQGRGKHTGELFFGEGSRLTVL.

This clone showed up just once. The rearrangement links TRBV4-1 to TRBJ2-3, with 9 bases that match TRBD2. The CDR3 sequence is 17 residues long. V lost 2 bases and J lost 5; bases outside the gene matches: 11. Germline V gene lookup returns CDR1 MGHRA and CDR2 YSYEKL. The CDR3 spells CASSQTSRRGGGDTQYF. The DNA of the CDR3 is TGCGCCAGCAGCCAAACCAGCCGGCGGGGGGGCGGAGATACGCAGTATTTT.

The chain employs TRBV19 and TRBJ2-5; weak D call: TRBD2 (6 bases). This CDR3 spans 17 amino acids. Per germline, CDR1 LNHDA and CDR2 SQIVND (reference sequence). V lost 5 bases and J 7 bases, leaving 26 bases between the germline ends. This CDR3 is CASSPQTPGTGRGTQYF. The CDR3 nucleotides are TGTGCCAGTAGTCCTCAAACACCTGGGACTGGGCGTGGGACCCAGTACTTC.

The CDR3 bases are TGTGCCAGCAGTTCCACAACCGAGACAGGGAGGAACACTGAAGCTTTCTTT. Translation: CASSSTTETGRNTEAFF. This chain links TRBV27 with TRBJ1-1; 7 bases agree with TRBD1. This CDR3 contains 17 residues. With 4 bases clipped from V and 1 base from J, the junction kept 12 bases outside the gene matches. Germline V CDR1 and CDR2: MNHEY, SMNVEV (reference sequence).

As concerns this clone: This same CDR3 is encoded by further DNA sequences in the sample. The V call is TRBV7-2, the J call TRBJ2-7; D is undetermined. Trimming removed 1 base at V and 3 bases at J, with 4 bases between. The germline CDR1 and CDR2 sequences are SGHTA and FQGNSA. The CDR3 has 12 amino acids. The CDR3 loop reads CASSLVLYEQYF. DNA for the CDR3: TGTGCCAGCAGCTTAGTTCTCTACGAGCAGTACTTC.

The rearrangement joins TRBV7-2 to TRBJ2-1; 10 nucleotides line up with TRBD2. The trim removed 5 bases at V and 1 base at J, leaving 5 bases unmatched. Germline-derived CDR1 and CDR2 are SGHTA and FQGNSA. CDR3 length: 16 residues. The CDR3 region is CASSLSGGASYNEQFF. In nucleotides, the CDR3 is TGTGCCAGCAGCCTAAGCGGGGGGGCATCCTACAATGAGCAGTTCTTC. Combining the CDR3 with reference TRBV7-2 and TRBJ2-1 gives the whole variable domain GAGVSQSPSNKVTEKGKDVELRCDPISGHTALYWYRQSLGQGLEFLIYFQGNSAPDKSGLPSDRFSAERTGGSVSTLTIQRTQQEDSAVYLCASSLSGGASYNEQFFGPGTRLTVL.

The V gene is TRBV6-4, the J gene TRBJ1-5; D gene unclear. V was shortened by 4 bases and J by 2 bases, with 18 bases between the two germline ends. Germline assignment: CDR1 MRHNA and CDR2 SNTAGT. The CDR3 covers 17 residues. The CDR3 bases are TGTGCCAGCAGTGGACCCTTAGGCGGGGATGGCAATCAGCCCCAGCATTTT. Amino acid sequence: CASSGPLGGDGNQPQHF.

V and J are TRBV7-2 and TRBJ2-1, with a weak D call TRBD2 (7 bases). V lost 2 bases and J 4 bases, leaving 15 bases between the germline ends. CDR3 size: 16 residues. Germline V gene sequence: CDR1 SGHTA, CDR2 FQGNSA. CDR3 sequence reads: CASSLLGGAVYNEQFF. In DNA, the CDR3 is TGTGCCAGCAGCTTACTAGGGGGGGCCGTTTACAATGAGCAGTTCTTC.

The gene calls are TRBV14 and TRBJ1-2; TRBD1 agrees at 8 bases. The trim removed 4 bases at V and 5 bases at J, leaving 3 bases unmatched. From germline, CDR1 is SGHDN and CDR2 FVKESK. CDR3 length: 13 amino acids. CDR3 sequence reads: CASSLGTGYGYTF. The CDR3 region has the DNA TGTGCCAGCAGCCTCGGGACAGGTTATGGCTACACCTTC. The full variable domain, completed using reference TRBV14 and TRBJ1-2, is EAGVTQFPSHSVIEKGQTVTLRCDPISGHDNLYWYRRVMGKEIKFLLHFVKESKQDESGMPNNRFLAERTGGTYSTLKVQPAELEDSGVYFCASSLGTGYGYTFGSGTRLTVV.

The chain combines TRBV19 with TRBJ1-1; D might be TRBD1 (5 bases). The CDR3 spans 14 residues. V was pared by 8 bases and J by 1 base, with 14 bases between. Germline V lookup: CDR1 LNHDA, CDR2 SQIVND (reference sequence). The CDR3: CASRWGPENTEAFF. In nucleotides, the CDR3 is TGTGCCAGTCGTTGGGGCCCCGAGAACACTGAAGCTTTCTTT.

This clone was seen only once. The V call is TRBV7-2, the J call TRBJ2-5, with D possibly TRBD1 on 6 matching bases. Per germline, CDR1 SGHTA and CDR2 FQGNSA. V gave up 4 bases and J gave up 5 bases, with 14 bases separating them. The CDR3 totals 14 residues. CDR3 region: CASSSTGVTETQYF. In DNA form, the CDR3 reads TGTGCCAGCAGCTCGACAGGAGTCACGGAGACCCAGTACTTC.

The chain couples TRBV7-2 to TRBJ1-1; 8 positions agree with TRBD1. The J segment lost 8 bases and the V segment lost 5 bases, leaving 7 bases of the junction unmatched. The CDR3 covers 13 residues. Germline CDR1 reads SGHTA; CDR2 reads FQGNSA. The CDR3 nucleotides are TGTGCCAGCAGCCCAGGGGGCCAGGGAGAAGCTTTCTTT. Amino acids: CASSPGGQGEAFF.

The V and J genes are TRBV27 and TRBJ2-7; TRBD1 aligns across 8 bases. The CDR3 has 13 amino acids. Germline V gene data show CDR1 as MNHEY and CDR2 as SMNVEV (reference sequence). V trimming: 5 bases; J trimming: 3 bases; junction bases outside the gene matches: 3. The CDR3 here is CASSRTGFYEQYF. The CDR3 DNA is TGTGCCAGCAGTCGGACAGGGTTCTACGAGCAGTACTTC.

This sequence joins TRBV9 and TRBJ1-2, with TRBD1 matching over 7 bases. The ends lost 0 bases at V and 13 bases at J; junction bases unmatched: 12. Germline V gene sequence: CDR1 SGDLS, CDR2 YYNGEE. CDR3 size: 14 residues. CDR3 in amino acids: CASSVAGNRGASTF. The CDR3 DNA reads as TGTGCCAGCAGCGTAGCCGGCAACAGGGGCGCGAGCACCTTC.

The V and J genes are TRBV6-5 and TRBJ1-4; D unresolved. This CDR3 is 14 amino acids long. Trimming removed 2 bases from V and 4 bases from J, with 8 bases in between. CDR1 MNHEY and CDR2 SVGAGI come from the germline V gene. In nucleotides, the CDR3 is TGTGCCAGCAGTTACGGGCCTTATAATGAAAAACTGTTTTTT. Translating gives CASSYGPYNEKLFF.

The chain combines TRBV10-2 with TRBJ2-1; 13 bases agree with TRBD2. V shed 6 bases and J 5 bases; nucleotides not matched to a gene: 10. The CDR3 totals 17 residues. The V gene's germline CDR1 is WSHSY and CDR2 SAAADI. The CDR3 DNA reads TGCGCCAGCAGACAGACTAGCGGGGGGCTGGTCAACAATGAGCAGTTCTTC. It is translated as CASRQTSGGLVNNEQFF.

The gene calls are TRBV4-1 and TRBJ1-5; 9 positions agree with TRBD1. This CDR3 spans 17 amino acids. Germline assignment: CDR1 MGHRA and CDR2 YSYEKL. Losses at the gene ends were 2 bases for V and 1 base for J; bases not matched to a gene: 6. This CDR3 reads CASSQLTGGWSNQPQHF. CDR3 nucleotide sequence: TGCGCCAGCAGCCAACTAACAGGGGGCTGGAGCAATCAGCCCCAGCATTTT.

The chain carries TRBV29-1 and TRBJ2-7; TRBD1 is a possible D gene (5 bases). The ends were cut back, 4 bases at V and 2 bases at J, with 9 bases in the middle. CDR3 length equals 12 residues. CDR1 SQVTM and CDR2 ANQGSEA come from the germline V gene. Here the CDR3 DNA reads TGCAGCGTTGCCCAGGGAACCTACGAGCAGTACTTC. This encodes CSVAQGTYEQYF.

This clone showed up just a few times. The chain joins TRBV6-6 to TRBJ1-6; D possibly corresponds to TRBD1 (6 bases). The CDR3 is made up of 14 amino acids. CDR1 and CDR2 (germline): MNHNY, SVGAGI (reference sequence). The germline V and J ends were trimmed by 5 bases and 5 bases, with 10 bases remaining between them. The CDR3: CASSLGHNNSPLHF. The CDR3 region has the DNA TGTGCCAGCAGTCTGGGACATAATAATTCACCCCTCCACTTT.

This chain uses TRBV29-1 with TRBJ1-1; TRBD1 is a possible D gene (6 bases). The V and J ends lost 7 bases and 11 bases respectively, with 17 bases between them. Germline loops: CDR1 SQVTM, CDR2 ANQGSEA. The CDR3 length is 11 residues. The CDR3 region has the DNA TGCAGCGCTACGGGGGGCGATCGGGCTTTCTTT. This codes for CSATGGDRAFF.

The chain uses TRBV29-1 and TRBJ2-7, with TRBD1 matching over 8 bases. J lost 1 base, V lost 3 bases, and 8 bases had no gene match. The CDR3 length is 15 residues. Germline V lookup: CDR1 SQVTM, CDR2 ANQGSEA. The CDR3 protein is CSVDPKGTGSYEQYF. Written as DNA, the CDR3 is TGCAGCGTTGACCCTAAGGGGACAGGATCCTACGAGCAGTACTTC.

The chain combines TRBV2 with TRBJ2-2; D might be TRBD1 (5 bases). The CDR3 contains 15 residues. CDR1 and CDR2 (germline): SNHLY, FYNNEI. V was cut by 0 bases and J by 6 bases, with 11 bases left in between. CDR3: CASSEAEDISGELFF. The CDR3 region has the DNA TGTGCCAGCAGTGAAGCCGAGGACATATCCGGGGAGCTGTTTTTT.

The chain recombines TRBV18 with TRBJ1-4, with 11 bases that match TRBD1. The CDR3 contains 16 residues. The V and J ends lost 1 base and 8 bases, in that order; junction bases with no gene match: 6. Germline V gene data show CDR1 as KGHSH and CDR2 as LQKENI. The CDR3 is CASSPRTGGADEKLFF. The DNA for the CDR3 is TGTGCCAGCTCACCACGGACAGGGGGCGCGGACGAAAAACTGTTTTTT. The variable domain in full, completed from reference TRBV18 and TRBJ1-4, reads NAGVMQNPRHLVRRRGQEARLRCSPMKGHSHVYWYRQLPEEGLKFMVYLQKENIIDESGMPKERFSAEFPKEGPSILRIQQVVRGDSAAYFCASSPRTGGADEKLFFGSGTQLSVL.

This clone has only one observation. The V gene is TRBV4-2, the J gene TRBJ2-3; 10 bases agree with TRBD2. This CDR3 comprises 17 residues. The germline V gene has CDR1 LGHNA and CDR2 YNFKEQ. V was pared by 0 bases and J by 3 bases, with 6 bases of the junction left unmatched. The CDR3 here is CASSQDQASGRTDTQYF. In nucleotides, the CDR3 is TGTGCCAGCAGCCAAGATCAGGCTAGCGGGAGAACAGATACGCAGTATTTT.

The chain uses TRBV10-3 and TRBJ2-7; D is possibly TRBD1 (5 bases). CDR1 is ENHRY, CDR2 SYGVKD, per germline. The V and J ends lost 4 bases and 4 bases respectively, with 14 bases between them. There are 14 residues in the CDR3. CDR3 in DNA: TGTGCCATCAGTGCCGTTTCGCAGGGTTACGAGCAGTACTTC. This sequence encodes CAISAVSQGYEQYF.

The chain uses TRBV7-9 and TRBJ1-4; TRBD1 aligns across 7 bases. This CDR3 contains 14 residues. J was trimmed by 8 bases and V by 7 bases; bases with no gene match: 10. Germline CDR1 reads SEHNR; CDR2 reads FQNEAQ (reference sequence). The CDR3 here is CASTKGGNREKLFF. The CDR3 DNA is TGTGCCAGCACCAAAGGGGGCAATCGAGAAAAACTGTTTTTT.

The chain has TRBV9 and TRBJ2-7; possibly TRBD2 for D (6 bases). CDR1 and CDR2 from the germline V gene are SGDLS and YYNGEE. This CDR3 comprises 14 residues. Trimming took 0 bases from V and 3 from J, leaving 10 bases between them. The CDR3 here is CASSVGLGDYEQYF. CDR3 DNA sequence: TGTGCCAGCAGCGTAGGACTAGGCGACTACGAGCAGTACTTC. The whole variable domain, filled in from reference TRBV9 and TRBJ2-7, reads DSGVTQTPKHLITATGQRVTLRCSPRSGDLSVYWYQQSLDQGLQFLIQYYNGEERAKGNILERFSAQQFPDLHSELNLSSLELGDSALYFCASSVGLGDYEQYFGPGTRLTVT.

The rearrangement joins TRBV10-1 to TRBJ2-1, with D tentatively TRBD1 (5 bases). Germline values: CDR1 WNHNN, CDR2 SYGVQD (reference sequence). V shed 0 bases and J shed 7 bases, with 10 bases lying between them. The CDR3 consists of 14 residues. Written as DNA, the CDR3 is TGCGCCAGCAGTGAGTCAGGGGCTGGGAATGAGCAGTTCTTC. This translates into CASSESGAGNEQFF.

The chain has TRBV7-3 and TRBJ2-1, with a possible D match to TRBD2 (6 bases). The CDR3 length is 15 residues. V lost 5 bases to trimming and J lost 5 bases, with 16 bases between them. CDR1 and CDR2 from the germline V gene are SGHTA and FQGTGA. The CDR3 loop is CASSILGGVNNEQFF. The CDR3 DNA reads as TGTGCCAGCAGCATACTAGGCGGGGTTAACAATGAGCAGTTCTTC. Variable domain in full (rest from reference TRBV7-3 and TRBJ2-1): GAGVSQTPSNKVTEKGKYVELRCDPISGHTALYWYRQSLGQGPEFLIYFQGTGAADDSGLPNDRFFAVRPEGSVSTLKIQRTERGDSAVYLCASSILGGVNNEQFFGPGTRLTVL.

V usage is TRBV7-3 and J usage is TRBJ2-3; 12 bases are shared with TRBD1. CDR3 length equals 15 residues. CDR1 and CDR2 from the germline V gene are SGHTA and FQGTGA. V lost 4 bases, J lost 4 bases, and 3 bases stayed unmatched. CDR3: CASSSGTGGPDTQYF. Here the CDR3 DNA reads TGTGCCAGCAGCTCCGGGACAGGGGGCCCAGATACGCAGTATTTT.

The J gene is TRBJ1-5, the V gene TRBV6-4, with 9 bases aligning to TRBD1. CDR1 and CDR2 from the germline V gene are MRHNA and SNTAGT. Unmatched junction bases numbered 12, after V lost 5 bases and J lost 4 bases. The CDR3 loop spans 17 amino acids. CDR3 region: CASSRGDRVYRNQPQHF. The CDR3 DNA sequence: TGTGCCAGCAGTCGAGGGGACAGGGTCTACCGGAATCAGCCCCAGCATTTT.

The rearrangement links TRBV6-1 to TRBJ2-7; D not certain. There are 14 residues in the CDR3. The V gene's germline CDR1 is MNHNS and CDR2 SASEGT. V dropped 0 bases and J dropped 4 bases, with 10 bases sitting between them. CDR3 in DNA: TGTGCCAGCAGTGAAGCGCTTCCAGATTACGAGCAGTACTTC. It translates to CASSEALPDYEQYF.